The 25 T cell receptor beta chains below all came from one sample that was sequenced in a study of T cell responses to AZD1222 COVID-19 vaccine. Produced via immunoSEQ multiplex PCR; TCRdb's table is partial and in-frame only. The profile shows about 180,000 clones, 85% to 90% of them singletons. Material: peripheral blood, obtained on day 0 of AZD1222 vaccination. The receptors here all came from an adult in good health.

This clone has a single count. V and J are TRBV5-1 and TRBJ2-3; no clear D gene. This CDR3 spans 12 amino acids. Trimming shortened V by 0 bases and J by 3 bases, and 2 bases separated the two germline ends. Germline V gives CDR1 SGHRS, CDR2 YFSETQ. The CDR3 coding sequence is TGCGCCAGCAGCTTGGTAACAGATACGCAGTATTTT. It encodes CASSLVTDTQYF.

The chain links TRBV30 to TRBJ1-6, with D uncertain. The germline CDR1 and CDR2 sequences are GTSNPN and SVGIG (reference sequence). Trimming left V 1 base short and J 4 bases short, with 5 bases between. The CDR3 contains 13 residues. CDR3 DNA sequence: TGTGCCTGGAGTGGGCCATATAATTCACCCCTCCACTTT. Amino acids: CAWSGPYNSPLHF.

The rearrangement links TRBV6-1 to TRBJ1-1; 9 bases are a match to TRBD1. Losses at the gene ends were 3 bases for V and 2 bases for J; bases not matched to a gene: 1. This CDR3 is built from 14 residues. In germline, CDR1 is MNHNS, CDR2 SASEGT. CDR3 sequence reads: CASSDTGGNTEAFF. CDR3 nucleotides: TGTGCCAGCAGTGATACAGGGGGCAACACTGAAGCTTTCTTT.

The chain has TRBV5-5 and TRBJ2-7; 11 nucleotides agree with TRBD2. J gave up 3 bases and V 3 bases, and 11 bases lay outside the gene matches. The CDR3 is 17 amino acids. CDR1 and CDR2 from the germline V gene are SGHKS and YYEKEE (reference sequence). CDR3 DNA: TGTGCCAGCAGCTCAATAGCGGGGGGGTACGGAGACTACGAGCAGTACTTC. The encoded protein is CASSSIAGGYGDYEQYF.

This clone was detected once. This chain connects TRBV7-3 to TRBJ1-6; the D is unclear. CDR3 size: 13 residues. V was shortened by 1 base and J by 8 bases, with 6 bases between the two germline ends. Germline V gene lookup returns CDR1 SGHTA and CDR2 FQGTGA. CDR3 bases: TGTGCCAGCAGCTTAAGGTTTGATTCACCCCTCCACTTT. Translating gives CASSLRFDSPLHF.

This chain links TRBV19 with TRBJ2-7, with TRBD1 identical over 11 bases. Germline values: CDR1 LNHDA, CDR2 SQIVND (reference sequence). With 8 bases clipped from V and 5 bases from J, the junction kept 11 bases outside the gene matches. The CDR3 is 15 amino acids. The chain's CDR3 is CASEEGTGGFNEQYF. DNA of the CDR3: TGTGCCAGTGAAGAGGGGACAGGGGGATTTAACGAGCAGTACTTC.

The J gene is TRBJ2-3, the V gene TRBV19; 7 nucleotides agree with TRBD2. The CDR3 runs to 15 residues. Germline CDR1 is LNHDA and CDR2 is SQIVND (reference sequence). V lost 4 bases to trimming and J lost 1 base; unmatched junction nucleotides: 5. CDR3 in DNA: TGTGCCAGTAGTAAAGGGAGGGGAGGCACAGATACGCAGTATTTT. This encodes CASSKGRGGTDTQYF.

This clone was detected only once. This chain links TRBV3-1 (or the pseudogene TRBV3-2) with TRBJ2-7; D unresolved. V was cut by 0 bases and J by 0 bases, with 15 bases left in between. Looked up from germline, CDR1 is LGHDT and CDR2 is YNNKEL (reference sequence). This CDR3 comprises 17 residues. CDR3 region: CASSQDRGSLGSYEQYF. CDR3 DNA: TGTGCCAGCAGCCAAGATCGAGGCAGTCTGGGCTCCTACGAGCAGTACTTC.

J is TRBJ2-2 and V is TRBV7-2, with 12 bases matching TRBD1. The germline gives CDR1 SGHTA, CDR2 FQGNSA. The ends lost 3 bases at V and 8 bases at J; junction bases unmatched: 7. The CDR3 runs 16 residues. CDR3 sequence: CASSFRRDRGRGELFF. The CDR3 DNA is TGTGCCAGCAGCTTCCGACGGGACAGGGGGCGGGGGGAGCTGTTTTTT.

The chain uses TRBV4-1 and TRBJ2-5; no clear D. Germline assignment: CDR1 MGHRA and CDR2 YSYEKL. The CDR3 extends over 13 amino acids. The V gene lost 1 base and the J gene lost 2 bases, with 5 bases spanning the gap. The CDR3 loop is CASSQGPQETQYF. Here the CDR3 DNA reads TGCGCCAGCAGCCAAGGACCACAAGAGACCCAGTACTTC.

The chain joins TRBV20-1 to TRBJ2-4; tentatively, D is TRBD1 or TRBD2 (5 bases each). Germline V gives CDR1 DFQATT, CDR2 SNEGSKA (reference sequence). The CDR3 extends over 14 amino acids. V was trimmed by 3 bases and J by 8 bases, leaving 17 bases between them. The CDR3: CSASHYILGDIQYF. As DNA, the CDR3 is TGCAGTGCTAGTCACTACATCCTGGGGGACATTCAGTACTTC.

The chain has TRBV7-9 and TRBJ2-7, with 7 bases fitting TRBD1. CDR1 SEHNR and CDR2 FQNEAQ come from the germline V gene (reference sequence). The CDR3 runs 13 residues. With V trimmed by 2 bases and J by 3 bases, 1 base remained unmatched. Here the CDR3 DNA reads TGTGCCAGCAGCTTACAGGGGGTCTACGAGCAGTACTTC. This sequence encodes CASSLQGVYEQYF.

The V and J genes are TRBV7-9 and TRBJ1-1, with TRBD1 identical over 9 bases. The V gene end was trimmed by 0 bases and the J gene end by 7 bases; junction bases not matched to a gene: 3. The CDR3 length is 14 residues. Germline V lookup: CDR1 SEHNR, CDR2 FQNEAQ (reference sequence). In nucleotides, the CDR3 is TGTGCCAGCAGCTTAGCGGCGGGACAGGGTGAAGCTTTCTTT. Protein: CASSLAAGQGEAFF.

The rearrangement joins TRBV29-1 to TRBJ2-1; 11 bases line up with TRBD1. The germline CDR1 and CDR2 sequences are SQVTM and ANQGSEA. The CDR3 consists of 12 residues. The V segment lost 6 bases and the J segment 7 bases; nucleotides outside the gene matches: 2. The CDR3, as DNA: TGCAGCGTCGGACAGGGGGCTAATGAGCAGTTCTTC. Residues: CSVGQGANEQFF.

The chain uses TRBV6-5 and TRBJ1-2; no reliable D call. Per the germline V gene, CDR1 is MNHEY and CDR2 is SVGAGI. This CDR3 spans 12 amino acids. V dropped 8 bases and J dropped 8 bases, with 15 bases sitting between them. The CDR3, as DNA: TGTGCCAGCCTAGAGACGGTTAGGGGCTACACCTTC. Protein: CASLETVRGYTF.

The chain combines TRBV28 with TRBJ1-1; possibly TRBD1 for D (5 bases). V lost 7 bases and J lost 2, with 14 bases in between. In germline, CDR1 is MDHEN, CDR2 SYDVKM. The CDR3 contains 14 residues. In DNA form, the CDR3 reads TGTGCCAGCACGGAGGGCGGGACTAACACTGAAGCTTTCTTT. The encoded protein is CASTEGGTNTEAFF.

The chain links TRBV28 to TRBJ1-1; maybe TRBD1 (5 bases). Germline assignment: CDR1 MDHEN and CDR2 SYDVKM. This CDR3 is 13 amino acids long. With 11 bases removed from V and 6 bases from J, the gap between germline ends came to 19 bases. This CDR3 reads CAVLGGSRAEAFF. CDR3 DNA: TGTGCCGTCCTCGGGGGTTCTAGGGCTGAAGCTTTCTTT.

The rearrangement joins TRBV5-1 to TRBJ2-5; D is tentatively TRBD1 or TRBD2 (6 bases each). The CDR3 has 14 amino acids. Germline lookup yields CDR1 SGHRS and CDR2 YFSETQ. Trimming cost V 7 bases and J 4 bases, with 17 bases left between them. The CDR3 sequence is CASRVPGAGETQYF. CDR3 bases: TGCGCCAGCCGGGTCCCGGGGGCGGGAGAGACCCAGTACTTC.

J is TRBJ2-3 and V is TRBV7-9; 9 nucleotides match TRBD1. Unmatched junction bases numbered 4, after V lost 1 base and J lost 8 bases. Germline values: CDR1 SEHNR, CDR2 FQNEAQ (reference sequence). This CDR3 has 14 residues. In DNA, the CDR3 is TGTGCCAGCAGCTTAGTAGGACAGGGGTTTACGCAGTATTTT. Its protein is CASSLVGQGFTQYF.

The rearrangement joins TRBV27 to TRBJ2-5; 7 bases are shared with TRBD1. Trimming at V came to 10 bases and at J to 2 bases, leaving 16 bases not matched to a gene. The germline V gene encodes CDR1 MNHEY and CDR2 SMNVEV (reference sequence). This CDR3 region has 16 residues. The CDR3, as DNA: TGTGCCACCGCCCAGGGGGAAGGCCCCCCACAAGAGACCCAGTACTTC. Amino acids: CATAQGEGPPQETQYF.

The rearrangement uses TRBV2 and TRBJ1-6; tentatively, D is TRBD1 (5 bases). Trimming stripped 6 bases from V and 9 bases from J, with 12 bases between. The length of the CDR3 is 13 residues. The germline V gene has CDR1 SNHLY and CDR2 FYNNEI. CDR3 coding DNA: TGTGCCAGCAGAGGGGACGGGGGTTCACCCCTCCACTTT. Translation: CASRGDGGSPLHF.

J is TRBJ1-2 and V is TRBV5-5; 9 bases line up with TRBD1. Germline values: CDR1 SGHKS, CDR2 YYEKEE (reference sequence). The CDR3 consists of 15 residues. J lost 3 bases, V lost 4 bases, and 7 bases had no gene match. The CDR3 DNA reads TGTGCCAGCAGCGGAATACAGGGGGCTCACTATGGCTACACCTTC. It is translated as CASSGIQGAHYGYTF. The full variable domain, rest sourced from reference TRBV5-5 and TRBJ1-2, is DAGVTQSPTHLIKTRGQQVTLRCSPISGHKSVSWYQQVLGQGPQFIFQYYEKEERGRGNFPDRFSARQFPNYSSELNVNALLLGDSALYLCASSGIQGAHYGYTFGSGTRLTVV.

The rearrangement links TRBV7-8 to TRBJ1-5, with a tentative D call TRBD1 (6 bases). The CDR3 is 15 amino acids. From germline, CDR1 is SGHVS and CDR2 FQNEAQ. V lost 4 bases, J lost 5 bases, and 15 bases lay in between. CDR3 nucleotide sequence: TGTGCCAGCAGCTACCGGGGGCAGGGTGATCAGCCCCAGCATTTT. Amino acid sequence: CASSYRGQGDQPQHF.

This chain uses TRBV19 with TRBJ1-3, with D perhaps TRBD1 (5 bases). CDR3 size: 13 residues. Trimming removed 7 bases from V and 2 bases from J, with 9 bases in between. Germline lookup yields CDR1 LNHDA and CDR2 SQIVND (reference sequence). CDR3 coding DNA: TGTGCCAGTAAGCTAGGGGCTGGAAACACCATATATTTT. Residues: CASKLGAGNTIYF.

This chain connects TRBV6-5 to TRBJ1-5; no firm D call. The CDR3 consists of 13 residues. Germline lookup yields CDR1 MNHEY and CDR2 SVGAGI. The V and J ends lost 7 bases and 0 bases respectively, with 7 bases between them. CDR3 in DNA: TGTGCCAGCACGGGCGATAGCAATCAGCCCCAGCATTTT. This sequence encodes CASTGDSNQPQHF.